This T cell receptor beta chain derives from a study of T cell clones after liver transplantation. Clones were sequenced by immunoSEQ multiplex PCR, and TCRdb holds only the in-frame ones, with some missing. Among 51,000 or so clones listed, about nine tenths were seen once. This CDR3 has 15 amino acids. Trimming left V 0 bases short and J 6 bases short, with 11 bases between. Material: CD8+ T cells from blood, obtained 12 months after liver transplant. The rearrangement joins TRBV23-1 to TRBJ1-4, with D hard to call. TRBV23-1 belongs to the ORF category, with a function that is uncertain. The sequence was collected from a human patient who received a liver transplant. The graft donor may be the source of some T cells. CDR3: CASSQSGGMDEKLFF. The DNA for the CDR3 is TGCGCCAGCAGTCAATCGGGCGGTATGGATGAAAAACTGTTTTTT.